The rows below give T cell receptor beta chains drawn from one sample of a study of T cells after posttransplantation cyclophosphamide. Clones were read by immunoSEQ multiplex PCR, and TCRdb kept only the in-frame ones, dropping some. The table shows roughly 21,000 clones, with 86% occurring only once. The specimen was PBMCs, collected about 400 days after allogeneic stem cell transplant with calcineurin inhibitor and methotrexate. Receptors were obtained from a female patient between 25 and 45 years old who received an allogeneic stem cell transplant from an unrelated donor, was CMV-positive, and had acute and chronic GVHD. Part of the T cells may come from the graft donor. The CDR3 runs from the conserved cysteine through the conserved F or W. D genes are given only for firm matches. Clone size is stated in some rows and not others, as once, few, many or a class when expanded.

TRBV7-9	-	TRBJ2-2	-	CASSPRNANTGELFF	TGTGCCAGCAGCCCCAGGAACGCGAACACCGGGGAGCTGTTTTTT
TRBV27	-	TRBJ2-6	-	CASSFTGVSGANVLTF	TGTGCCAGCAGTTTCACCGGGGTCTCTGGGGCCAACGTCCTGACTTTC
TRBV10-3	TRBD1	TRBJ1-1	-	CAISEDRGHTEAFF	TGTGCCATCAGTGAGGACAGGGGGCACACTGAAGCTTTCTTT
TRBV5-4	TRBD2	TRBJ2-3	-	CASSLSSGGLGDTQYF	TGTGCCAGCAGCCTCTCTAGCGGGGGTCTAGGGGATACGCAGTATTTT
TRBV5-1	-	TRBJ1-1	-	CASSLQFMNTEAFF	TGCGCCAGCAGCTTGCAGTTCATGAACACTGAAGCTTTCTTT
TRBV30	TRBD1	TRBJ2-5	-	CASSPGQGQTQYF	TGTGCCTCATCCCCCGGACAGGGACAGACCCAGTACTTC
TRBV7-6	-	TRBJ1-3	medium-sized	CASRADSGNTIYF	TGTGCCAGCAGGGCCGACTCTGGAAACACCATATATTTT
TRBV9	-	TRBJ2-7	-	CASSSGYEQYF	TGTGCCAGCAGCTCCGGTTACGAGCAGTACTTC
TRBV19	TRBD1	TRBJ1-5	-	CASGTTGLWQPQHF	TGTGCCAGTGGAACGACAGGGTTATGGCAGCCCCAGCATTTT
TRBV7-2	TRBD2	TRBJ2-7	-	CASSLTSGRDEQYF	TGTGCCAGCAGCTTAACTAGCGGGAGGGACGAGCAGTACTTC
TRBV7-9	TRBD1	TRBJ1-2	once	CASRGDRTLGGYTF	TGTGCCAGCAGGGGGGACAGGACTTTGGGGGGCTACACCTTC
TRBV19	-	TRBJ1-3	-	CATSAAPGNTIYF	TGTGCCACCTCAGCGGCCCCCGGAAACACCATATATTTT
TRBV7-9	TRBD1	TRBJ1-4	-	CASSLRKGARYEKLFF	TGTGCCAGCAGCCTTCGGAAGGGGGCGCGTTATGAAAAACTGTTTTTT
TRBV5-4	TRBD1	TRBJ1-2	-	CASSHPGQGVYGYTF	TGTGCCAGCAGTCACCCGGGACAGGGGGTCTATGGCTACACCTTC
TRBV5-4	TRBD1	TRBJ1-1	-	CASSLRDSTEAFF	TGTGCCAGCAGCCTCCGGGACAGCACTGAAGCTTTCTTT
TRBV7-6	TRBD1	TRBJ1-1	once	CASSLRTGGEVNTEAFF	TGTGCCAGCAGCTTACGGACAGGGGGCGAGGTGAACACTGAAGCTTTCTTT
TRBV19	TRBD2	TRBJ2-7	-	CASSWTSGGLLYEQYF	TGTGCCAGTAGTTGGACTAGCGGGGGGCTGCTCTACGAGCAGTACTTC
TRBV6-5	TRBD1	TRBJ1-3	-	CASSYGRGQAEYF	TGTGCCAGCAGTTACGGAAGGGGGCAAGCCGAATATTTT
TRBV5-1	-	TRBJ1-3	-	CASSLAGEPGSGNTIYF	TGCGCCAGCAGCTTGGCGGGGGAACCGGGCTCTGGAAACACCATATATTTT
TRBV27	-	TRBJ1-1	-	CASSFPGGSEAFF	TGTGCCAGCAGTTTTCCCGGGGGGTCTGAAGCTTTCTTT
TRBV6-1	-	TRBJ2-1	-	CASSPFDTGRYEQFF	TGTGCCAGCAGTCCATTTGACACAGGCCGTTATGAGCAGTTCTTC
TRBV6-1	-	TRBJ2-5	-	CASRRLGSYQETQYF	TGTGCCAGCAGACGACTTGGATCGTACCAAGAGACCCAGTACTTC
TRBV19	-	TRBJ1-2	-	CASRPLQGNYGYTF	TGTGCCAGTAGACCCTTACAGGGAAACTATGGCTACACCTTC
TRBV30	-	TRBJ2-7	-	CAWSVRAIEQYF	TGTGCCTGGAGTGTACGAGCGATCGAGCAGTACTTC
TRBV30	-	TRBJ2-5	once	CAWAGGKRTQYF	TGTGCCTGGGCCGGGGGTAAGAGGACCCAGTACTTC
TRBV21-1	-	TRBJ1-1	-	CASSRGTGGEFGSTEAFF	TGTGCCAGCAGCAGGGGGACAGGGGGCGAATTCGGAAGCACTGAAGCTTTCTTT
TRBV7-3	TRBD2	TRBJ2-5	-	CASSSGGRETQYF	TGTGCCAGCAGCTCGGGGGGGAGGGAGACCCAGTACTTC
TRBV18	-	TRBJ1-6	once	CASSPARLVASSYNSPLHF	TGTGCCAGCTCACCGGCGAGGTTGGTAGCAAGCTCCTATAATTCACCCCTCCACTTT
TRBV2	TRBD1	TRBJ1-4	once	CASTSGTVNEKLFF	TGTGCCAGCACATCAGGGACAGTAAATGAAAAACTGTTTTTT
TRBV7-2	TRBD2	TRBJ2-3	-	CASSFQTSGRGTDTQYF	TGTGCCAGCAGCTTCCAGACTAGCGGGAGAGGAACAGATACGCAGTATTTT
TRBV7-9	-	TRBJ1-2	-	CASSRRHVYGYTF	TGTGCCAGCAGCCGGCGACACGTCTATGGCTACACCTTC
TRBV18	-	TRBJ1-4	-	CASSPRGNEKLFF	TGTGCCAGCTCACCCCGCGGCAATGAAAAACTGTTTTTT
TRBV7-9	-	TRBJ2-7	-	CASSFSQLREQYF	TGTGCCAGCAGCTTCTCTCAACTCCGCGAGCAGTACTTC
TRBV4-1	TRBD2	TRBJ2-7	-	CASSHLAGGLSNEQYF	TGCGCCAGCAGCCACCTAGCGGGGGGGTTAAGTAACGAGCAGTACTTC
TRBV4-1	TRBD1	TRBJ2-7	-	CASSQDGTGTYEQYF	TGCGCCAGCAGCCAAGACGGGACAGGGACCTACGAGCAGTACTTC
TRBV9	-	TRBJ1-2	-	CASSPLGGSYGGYTF	TGTGCCAGCAGCCCCTTGGGGGGATCTTATGGTGGCTACACCTTC
TRBV27	TRBD2	TRBJ2-2	-	CASSYRAGVSTGELFF	TGTGCCAGCAGTTATCGAGCGGGAGTAAGTACCGGGGAGCTGTTTTTT
TRBV5-1	TRBD1	TRBJ1-3	-	CASRSDRGHGNTIYF	TGCGCCAGCAGGTCGGACAGGGGGCATGGAAACACCATATATTTT
TRBV4-1	TRBD1	TRBJ1-1	-	CASSHQDRGAGTEAFF	TGCGCCAGCAGCCATCAAGACAGGGGAGCGGGCACTGAAGCTTTCTTT
TRBV7-2	-	TRBJ1-5	-	CASSLGQGTHNEDQPQHF	TGTGCCAGCAGCTTAGGGCAGGGGACCCACAATGAAGATCAGCCCCAGCATTTT
TRBV11-2	-	TRBJ2-5	-	CASSLVETQYF	TGTGCCAGCAGCCTCGTGGAGACCCAGTACTTC
TRBV7-9	-	TRBJ1-1	-	CASSWRSEAFF	TGTGCCAGCAGCTGGCGGTCTGAAGCTTTCTTT